This T cell receptor (beta chain) is drawn from a study of shared clonotypes between healthy human individuals. A note on this clone: Its antigen is not known.

The authors distributed each subset's genomic DNA evenly over several immunoSEQ plates. Clones were read by immunoSEQ multiplex PCR, and TCRdb kept only the in-frame ones, dropping some. The sample has roughly 2.2 million clones, approximately 90% seen once. General study points: Genetic and exposure-history diversity was limited by the few donors. An effect of sequencing depth on clonotype sharing among donors was expected.

The specimen sequenced was naive CD4+ T cells from PBMCs. Subset noted: CD45RA+ positively selected. The receptor's source is a man younger than 30 in good health. Some clones in this sample may be carry-over from other donors' samples.

The CDR3 bases are TGTGCCACCAGCAGAGAGTACGAGCAGTACTTC. This translates into CATSREYEQYF. This chain links TRBV15 with TRBJ2-7, with D unresolved. Trimming removed 0 bases from V and 4 bases from J, with 1 base in between. Germline CDR1 is LNHNV and CDR2 is YYDKDF (reference sequence). This CDR3 has 11 residues.